This TCR beta chain was sequenced for a study of blood T cell repertoires in COVID-19. Study in general: Samples came from the United States, Italy and Spain, spanning acute and convalescent COVID-19. Sources were T cells, B-cell-depleted T cells, or PBMCs; the material itself was cDNA or gDNA.

In the original processing: Nucleated cell number was recorded as an estimate derived from reference gene primer amplification. Assay: immunoSEQ multiplex PCR; the TCRdb copy retains only in-frame clones and omits some. V, J and clone size are taken as reported in that table, and D and trimming were inferred from the DNA itself. The sample has tens of thousands of clones, more than 80% seen once. Per the germline V gene, CDR1 is KGHSH and CDR2 is LQKENI. The CDR3 loop spans 16 amino acids. V gave up 6 bases and J gave up 0 bases, with 14 bases separating them. The chain is built from TRBV18 and TRBJ2-2; perhaps TRBD1 as D (6 bases). The sample taken for sequencing was peripheral blood. The receptor comes from a woman at least 80 years old with acute or convalescent COVID-19. The CDR3 reads CASSPGTLANTGELFF. The CDR3 DNA is TGTGCCAGCTCCCCCGGGACACTCGCGAACACCGGGGAGCTGTTTTTT.